In this sample, the clone carrying this TCR beta chain turned up once. PCR involved 60 Vbeta and 13 Jbeta primers. The repertoire was sequenced with immunoSEQ multiplex PCR; TCRdb's copy has only in-frame clones and lacks some. The sample includes some 100,000 clones, 76% of them seen just once. This entry is derived from a study of cytomegalovirus exposure and HLA in healthy donors. The V end was cut by 3 bases, the J end by 7 bases, with 15 bases between. Germline CDR1 and CDR2: MNHNS and SASEGT. The CDR3 consists of 15 residues. The TCR sequence derives from a woman aged 40 to 50 in good health and CMV-seropositive. The chain carries TRBV6-1 and TRBJ2-2, with a tentative D call TRBD2 (5 bases). Sequencing used PBMCs. The CDR3 protein is CASSDLHHEGGELFF. Written as DNA, the CDR3 is TGTGCCAGCAGTGACCTGCACCATGAGGGCGGGGAGCTGTTTTTT.